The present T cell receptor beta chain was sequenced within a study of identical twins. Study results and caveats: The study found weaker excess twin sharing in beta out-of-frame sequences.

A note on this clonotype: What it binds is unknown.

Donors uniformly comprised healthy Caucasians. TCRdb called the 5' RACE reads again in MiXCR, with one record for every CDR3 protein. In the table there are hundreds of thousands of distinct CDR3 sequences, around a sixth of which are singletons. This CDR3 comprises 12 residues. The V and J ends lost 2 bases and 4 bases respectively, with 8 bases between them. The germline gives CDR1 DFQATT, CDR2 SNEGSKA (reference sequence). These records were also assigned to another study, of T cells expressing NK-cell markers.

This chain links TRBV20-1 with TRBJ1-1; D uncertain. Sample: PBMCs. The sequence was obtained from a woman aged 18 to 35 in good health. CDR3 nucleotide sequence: TGCAGTGCTAGACGCGCAAGCACTGAAGCTTTCTTT. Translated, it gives CSARRASTEAFF.